Listed below are T cell receptor beta chains from one sample, sequenced in a study of blood T cell repertoires in COVID-19. This table comes from immunoSEQ multiplex PCR, and its TCRdb copy is limited to in-frame clones, with some not included. The sample comprises about 310,000 clones, around 86% of which are singletons, and 1% rests with the top ten. The source material was peripheral blood. The receptor set was obtained from a man between 50 and 59 years old with active or convalescent COVID-19. CDR3s include the opening cysteine and the closing phenylalanine or tryptophan. Fields, in order: D gene, V gene, J gene, CDR3 protein, CDR3 DNA. The D gene is left open where the match is weak.

d_gene: NA; v_gene: TRBV5-6; j_gene: TRBJ2-7; CDR3aa: CASSSLFRGPYEQYF; CDR3nt: TGTGCCAGCAGCTCTCTTTTCAGGGGACCCTACGAGCAGTACTTC
d_gene: NA; v_gene: TRBV12-2; j_gene: TRBJ2-1; CDR3aa: CASRRGILFNEQFF; CDR3nt: TGTGCAAGTCGAAGAGGGATCCTGTTCAATGAGCAGTTCTTC
d_gene: TRBD2; v_gene: TRBV7-2; j_gene: TRBJ2-2; CDR3aa: CASSPFGGAPTGELFF; CDR3nt: TGTGCCAGCAGCCCTTTCGGGGGGGCTCCCACCGGGGAGCTGTTTTTT
d_gene: TRBD1; v_gene: TRBV19; j_gene: TRBJ2-2; CDR3aa: CASRVTGGHGELFF; CDR3nt: TGTGCCAGTAGGGTAACAGGGGGGCACGGGGAGCTGTTTTTT
d_gene: NA; v_gene: TRBV5-1; j_gene: TRBJ2-7; CDR3aa: CASSLAGGTQPYEQYF; CDR3nt: TGCGCCAGCAGCTTGGCCGGCGGGACGCAACCCTACGAGCAGTACTTC
d_gene: NA; v_gene: TRBV7-2; j_gene: TRBJ2-3; CDR3aa: CASSLDRASDTQYF; CDR3nt: TGTGCCAGCAGCTTAGACAGGGCCTCAGATACGCAGTATTTT
d_gene: TRBD1; v_gene: TRBV18; j_gene: TRBJ2-1; CDR3aa: CASSRGQGIFNEQFF; CDR3nt: TGTGCCAGCTCACGGGGACAGGGGATTTTCAATGAGCAGTTCTTC
d_gene: NA; v_gene: TRBV5-6; j_gene: TRBJ2-7; CDR3aa: CASSLVRVDEQYF; CDR3nt: TGTGCCAGCAGCTTGGTTCGGGTTGACGAGCAGTACTTC
d_gene: NA; v_gene: TRBV19; j_gene: TRBJ2-1; CDR3aa: CASNQGEIDEQFF; CDR3nt: TGTGCCAGTAATCAGGGTGAAATTGATGAGCAGTTCTTC
d_gene: NA; v_gene: TRBV14; j_gene: TRBJ2-3; CDR3aa: CASSQGKGRAPGVGPTDTQYF; CDR3nt: TGTGCCAGCAGCCAAGGGAAGGGGCGCGCCCCTGGAGTGGGCCCCACAGATACGCAGTATTTT
d_gene: TRBD1; v_gene: TRBV5-6; j_gene: TRBJ1-1; CDR3aa: CASSLRWGRTGKNTEAFF; CDR3nt: TGTGCCAGCAGCTTGCGGTGGGGTCGGACAGGCAAGAACACTGAAGCTTTCTTT
d_gene: NA; v_gene: TRBV18; j_gene: TRBJ1-2; CDR3aa: CASSPTGGSSGYTF; CDR3nt: TGTGCCAGCTCACCGACGGGGGGATCAAGTGGCTACACCTTC
d_gene: NA; v_gene: TRBV9; j_gene: TRBJ1-1; CDR3aa: CASSVDIGGGGTEAFF; CDR3nt: TGTGCCAGCAGCGTAGATATCGGGGGGGGTGGCACTGAAGCTTTCTTT
d_gene: NA; v_gene: TRBV9; j_gene: TRBJ1-2; CDR3aa: CASSVDGGNYGYTF; CDR3nt: TGTGCCAGCAGCGTAGACGGGGGAAACTATGGCTACACCTTC
d_gene: TRBD2; v_gene: TRBV27; j_gene: TRBJ2-3; CDR3aa: CASSSGGRGTDTQYF; CDR3nt: TGTGCCAGCAGTTCGGGCGGGAGGGGCACAGATACGCAGTATTTT
d_gene: NA; v_gene: TRBV18; j_gene: TRBJ1-1; CDR3aa: CASSPLSRQSNTEAFF; CDR3nt: TGTGCCAGCTCACCCCTTTCAAGACAATCGAACACTGAAGCTTTCTTT
d_gene: TRBD1; v_gene: TRBV12-3/TRBV12-4; j_gene: TRBJ1-4; CDR3aa: CASQGDNEKLFF; CDR3nt: TGTGCCAGCCAGGGGGATAATGAAAAACTGTTTTTT
d_gene: TRBD1; v_gene: TRBV11-2; j_gene: TRBJ2-5; CDR3aa: CASSSTGAEETQYF; CDR3nt: TGTGCCAGCAGCTCGACAGGGGCCGAAGAGACCCAGTACTTC
d_gene: TRBD1; v_gene: TRBV5-1; j_gene: TRBJ1-3; CDR3aa: CASSLDFGTGGLGNTIYF; CDR3nt: TGCGCCAGCAGCTTGGATTTTGGGACAGGGGGTCTTGGAAACACCATATATTTT
d_gene: NA; v_gene: TRBV7-3; j_gene: TRBJ2-1; CDR3aa: CASSFQGPYNEQFF; CDR3nt: TGTGCCAGCAGCTTTCAGGGGCCCTACAATGAGCAGTTCTTC
d_gene: TRBD2; v_gene: TRBV28; j_gene: TRBJ2-3; CDR3aa: CASSLMGLAMNTQYF; CDR3nt: TGTGCCAGCAGTTTGATGGGACTAGCGATGAATACGCAGTATTTT